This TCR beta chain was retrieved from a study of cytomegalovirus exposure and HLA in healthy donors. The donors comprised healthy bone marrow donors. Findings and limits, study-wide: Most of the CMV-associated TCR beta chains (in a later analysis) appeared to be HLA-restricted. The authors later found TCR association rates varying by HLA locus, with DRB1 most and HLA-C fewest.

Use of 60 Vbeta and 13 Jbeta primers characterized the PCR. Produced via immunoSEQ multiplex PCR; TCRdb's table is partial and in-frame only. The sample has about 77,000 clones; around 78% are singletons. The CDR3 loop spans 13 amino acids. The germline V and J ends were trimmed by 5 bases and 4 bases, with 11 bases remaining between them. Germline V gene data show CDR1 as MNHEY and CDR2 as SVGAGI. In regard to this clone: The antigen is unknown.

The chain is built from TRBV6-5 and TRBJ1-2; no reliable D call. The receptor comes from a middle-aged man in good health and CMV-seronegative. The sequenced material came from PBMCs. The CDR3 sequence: CASSPDSGYGYTF. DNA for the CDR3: TGTGCCAGCAGTCCCGATAGCGGCTATGGCTACACCTTC.